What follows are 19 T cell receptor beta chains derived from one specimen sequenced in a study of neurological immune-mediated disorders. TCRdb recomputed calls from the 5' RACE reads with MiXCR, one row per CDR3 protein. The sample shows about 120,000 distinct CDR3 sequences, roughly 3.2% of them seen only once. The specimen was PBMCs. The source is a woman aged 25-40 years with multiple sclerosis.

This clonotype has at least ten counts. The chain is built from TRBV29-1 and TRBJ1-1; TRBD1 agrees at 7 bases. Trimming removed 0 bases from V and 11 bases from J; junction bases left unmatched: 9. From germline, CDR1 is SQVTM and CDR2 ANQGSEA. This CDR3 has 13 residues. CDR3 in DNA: TGCAGCGTTGAAGATGGGCAGGGGGTTTGGGCTTTCTTT. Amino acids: CSVEDGQGVWAFF.

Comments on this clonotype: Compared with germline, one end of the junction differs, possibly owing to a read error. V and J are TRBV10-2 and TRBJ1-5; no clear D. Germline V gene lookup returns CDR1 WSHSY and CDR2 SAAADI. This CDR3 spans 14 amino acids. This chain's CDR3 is CASSDPGNNQHQHF. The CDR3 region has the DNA TGCGCCAGCAGTGATCCCGGGAACAATCAGCACCAGCATTTT.

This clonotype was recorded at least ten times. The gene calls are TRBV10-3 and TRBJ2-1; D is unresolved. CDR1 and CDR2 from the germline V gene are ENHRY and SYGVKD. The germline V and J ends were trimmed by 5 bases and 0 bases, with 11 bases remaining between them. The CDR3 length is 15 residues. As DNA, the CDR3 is TGTGCCATCAGTAAGGAGCAGAGCTCCTACAATGAGCAGTTCTTC. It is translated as CAISKEQSSYNEQFF.

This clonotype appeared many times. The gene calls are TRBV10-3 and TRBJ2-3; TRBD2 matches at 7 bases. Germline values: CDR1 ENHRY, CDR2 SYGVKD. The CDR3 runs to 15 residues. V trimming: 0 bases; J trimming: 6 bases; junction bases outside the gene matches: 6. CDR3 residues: CAISESPTSSDTQYF. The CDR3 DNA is TGTGCCATCAGTGAGTCCCCGACTAGCTCGGATACGCAGTATTTT.

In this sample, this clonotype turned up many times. This CDR3 reads CATSSYTGTAQETQYF. As DNA, the CDR3 is TGTGCCACCAGCAGTTATACCGGGACAGCACAAGAGACCCAGTACTTC. The V call is TRBV15, the J call TRBJ2-5; 7 bases are a match to TRBD1. With 3 bases clipped from V and 2 bases from J, the junction kept 9 bases outside the gene matches. The germline gives CDR1 LNHNV, CDR2 YYDKDF (reference sequence). The CDR3 consists of 16 residues.

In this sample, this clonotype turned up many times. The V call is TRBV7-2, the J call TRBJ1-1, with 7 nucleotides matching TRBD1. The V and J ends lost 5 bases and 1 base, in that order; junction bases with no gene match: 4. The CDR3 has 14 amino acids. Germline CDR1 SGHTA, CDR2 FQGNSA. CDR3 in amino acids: CASSARQGNTEAFF. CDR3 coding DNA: TGTGCCAGCAGCGCACGACAGGGGAACACTGAAGCTTTCTTT.

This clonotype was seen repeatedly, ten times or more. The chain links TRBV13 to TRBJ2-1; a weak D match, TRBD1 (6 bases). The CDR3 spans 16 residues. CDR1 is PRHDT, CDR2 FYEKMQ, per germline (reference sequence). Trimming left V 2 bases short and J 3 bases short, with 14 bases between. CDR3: CASSLSRQEIYNEQFF. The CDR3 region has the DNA TGTGCCAGCAGCTTATCCCGACAGGAGATCTACAATGAGCAGTTCTTC.

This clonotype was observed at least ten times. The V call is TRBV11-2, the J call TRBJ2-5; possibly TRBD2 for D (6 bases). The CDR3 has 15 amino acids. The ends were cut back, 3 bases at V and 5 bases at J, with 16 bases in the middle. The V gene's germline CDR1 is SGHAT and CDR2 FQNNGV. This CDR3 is CASSFGSFGGETQYF. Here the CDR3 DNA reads TGTGCCAGCAGCTTTGGGAGCTTTGGAGGGGAGACCCAGTACTTC.

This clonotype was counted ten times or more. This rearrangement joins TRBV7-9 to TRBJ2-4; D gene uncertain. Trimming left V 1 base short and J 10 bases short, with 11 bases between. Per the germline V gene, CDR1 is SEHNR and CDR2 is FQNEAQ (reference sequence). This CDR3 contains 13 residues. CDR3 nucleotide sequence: TGTGCCAGCAGCTTAGGTCTCGATGGGATTCAGTACTTC. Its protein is CASSLGLDGIQYF.

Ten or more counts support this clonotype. For the CDR3, the DNA is TGTGCCAGCAGCCCGCGACGAGGACAGGGCCCTAACACTGAAGCTTTCTTT. Amino acids: CASSPRRGQGPNTEAFF. The chain links TRBV7-6 to TRBJ1-1; 8 bases match TRBD1. CDR3 length equals 17 residues. Germline V CDR1 and CDR2: SGHVS, FNYEAQ. V shed 5 bases and J 2 bases; nucleotides not matched to a gene: 13.

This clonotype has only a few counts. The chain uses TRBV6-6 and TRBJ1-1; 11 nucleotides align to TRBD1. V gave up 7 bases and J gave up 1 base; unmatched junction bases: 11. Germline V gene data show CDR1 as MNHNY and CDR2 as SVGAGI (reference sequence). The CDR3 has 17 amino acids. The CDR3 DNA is TGTGCCAGCATTCCGGGACAGGGGGTACGTGGGAACACTGAAGCTTTCTTT. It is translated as CASIPGQGVRGNTEAFF.

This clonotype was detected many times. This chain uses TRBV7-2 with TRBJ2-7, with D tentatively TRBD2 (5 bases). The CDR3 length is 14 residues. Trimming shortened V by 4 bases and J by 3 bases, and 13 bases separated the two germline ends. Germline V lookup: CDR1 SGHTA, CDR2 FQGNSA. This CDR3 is CASSSDLSRYEQYF. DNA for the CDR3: TGTGCCAGCAGCTCGGACTTATCTCGCTACGAGCAGTACTTC.

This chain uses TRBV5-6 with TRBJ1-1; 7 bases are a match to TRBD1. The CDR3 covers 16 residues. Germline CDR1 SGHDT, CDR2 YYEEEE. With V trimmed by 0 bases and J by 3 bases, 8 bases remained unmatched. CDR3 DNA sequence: TGTGCCAGCAGCTTGGAATTTAGTACAGGGGACACTGAAGCTTTCTTT. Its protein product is CASSLEFSTGDTEAFF.

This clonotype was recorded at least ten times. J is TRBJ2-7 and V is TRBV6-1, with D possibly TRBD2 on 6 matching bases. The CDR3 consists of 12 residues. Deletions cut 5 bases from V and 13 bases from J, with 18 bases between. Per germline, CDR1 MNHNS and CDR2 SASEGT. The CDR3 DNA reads TGTGCCAGCAGTTCCGGCGGGGTCGGCGTATACTTC. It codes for CASSSGGVGVYF.

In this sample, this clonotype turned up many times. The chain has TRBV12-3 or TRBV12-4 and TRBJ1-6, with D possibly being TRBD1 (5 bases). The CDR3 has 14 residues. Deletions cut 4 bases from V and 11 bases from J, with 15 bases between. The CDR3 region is CASSSLGALTPLHF. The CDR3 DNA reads TGTGCCAGCAGTTCCCTTGGGGCCCTGACACCCCTCCACTTT.

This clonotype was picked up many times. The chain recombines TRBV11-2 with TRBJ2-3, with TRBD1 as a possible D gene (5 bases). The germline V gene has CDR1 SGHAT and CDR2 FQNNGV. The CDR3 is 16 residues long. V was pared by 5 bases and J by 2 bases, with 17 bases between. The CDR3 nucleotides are TGTGCCAGCAGCCCACTCGACAGAAAAGTCACAGATACGCAGTATTTT. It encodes CASSPLDRKVTDTQYF. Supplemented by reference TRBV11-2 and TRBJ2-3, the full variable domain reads EAGVAQSPRYKIIEKRQSVAFWCNPISGHATLYWYQQILGQGPKLLIQFQNNGVVDDSQLPKDRFSAERLKGVDSTLKIQPAKLEDSAVYLCASSPLDRKVTDTQYFGPGTRLTVL.

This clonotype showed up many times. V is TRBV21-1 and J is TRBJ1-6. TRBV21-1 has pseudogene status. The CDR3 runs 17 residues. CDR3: CASSKVRGSSYNSPLHF. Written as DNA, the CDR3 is TGTGCCAGCAGCAAAGTGCGGGGTAGCTCCTATAATTCACCCCTCCACTTT.

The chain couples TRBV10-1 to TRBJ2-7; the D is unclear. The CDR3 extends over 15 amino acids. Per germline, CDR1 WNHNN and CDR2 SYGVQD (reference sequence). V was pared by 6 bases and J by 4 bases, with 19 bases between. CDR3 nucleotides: TGCGCCAGCAGCCCCAACTTGGGCGGAACTTACGAGCAGTACTTC. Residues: CASSPNLGGTYEQYF.

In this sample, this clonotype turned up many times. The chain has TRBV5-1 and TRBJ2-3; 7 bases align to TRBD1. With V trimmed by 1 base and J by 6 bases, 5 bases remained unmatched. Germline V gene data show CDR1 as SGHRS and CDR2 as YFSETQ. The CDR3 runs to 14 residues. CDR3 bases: TGCGCCAGCAGCTTGCACCCCAGGGGGGATACGCAGTATTTT. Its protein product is CASSLHPRGDTQYF.